The entry below describes one TCR beta chain. It lacks a known antigen. Base qualities are missing; no much larger clone stands one base away. The data were taken from a study of technical replicates of blood from several donors (dated by TCRdb to the late 2010s). The library was generated by the immunoSEQ multiplex PCR assay. TCRdb's version of the immuneACCESS table is confined to in-frame rearrangements and falls short of the full clone set. An unresolved V gene accounts for under half of the shortfall where checked; the remainder is of unknown origin. The table for this sample lists about 80,000 clones; about 94% of them were counted only once. In total, the top ten clones hold 0.38% of the sample. CDR1 and CDR2, per the germline V gene, are SGHRS and YFSETQ. The CDR3, from cysteine to phenylalanine, totals 14 residues. The retained sequence is limited to the CDR3, 42 bases, with the frame set at the first base. The V end gives up 4 bases and the J end 2 bases, leaving 6 bases in the junction not matched to a gene.

The sequencing input was T cells isolated from PBMCs. This chain joins TRBV5-1 to TRBJ2-7, with 7 bases aligning to TRBD1. This receptor was identified in a human donor in good health. The DNA sequence is TGCGCCAGCAGCACCCAGACAGGGCCCTACGAGCAGTACTTC. Translation gives CASSTQTGPYEQYF. This CDR3, with the reference TRBV5-1 and TRBJ2-7 proteins standing in past its ends, gives the full variable domain KAGVTQTPRYLIKTRGQQVTLSCSPISGHRSVSWYQQTPGQGLQFLFEYFSETQRNKGNFPGRFSGRQFSNSRSEMNVSTLELGDSALYLCASSTQTGPYEQYFGPGTRLTVT.